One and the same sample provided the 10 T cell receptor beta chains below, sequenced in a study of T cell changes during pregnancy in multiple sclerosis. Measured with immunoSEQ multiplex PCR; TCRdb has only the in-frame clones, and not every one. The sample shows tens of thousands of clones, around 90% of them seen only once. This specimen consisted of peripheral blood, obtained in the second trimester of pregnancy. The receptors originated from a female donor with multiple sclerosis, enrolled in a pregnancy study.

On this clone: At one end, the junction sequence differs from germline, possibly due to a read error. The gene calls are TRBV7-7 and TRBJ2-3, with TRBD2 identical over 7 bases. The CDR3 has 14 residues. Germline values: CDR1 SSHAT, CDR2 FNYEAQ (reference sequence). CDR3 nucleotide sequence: TGTGCTAGCAGCCAAAGCGGGGGCACAGATACGCAGTATTTT. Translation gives CASSQSGGTDTQYF. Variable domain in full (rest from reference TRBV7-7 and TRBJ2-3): GAGVSQSPRYKVTKRGQDVTLRCDPISSHATLYWYQQALGQGPEFLTYFNYEAQPDKSGLPSDRFSAERPEGSISTLTIQRTEQRDSAMYRCASSQSGGTDTQYFGPGTRLTVL.

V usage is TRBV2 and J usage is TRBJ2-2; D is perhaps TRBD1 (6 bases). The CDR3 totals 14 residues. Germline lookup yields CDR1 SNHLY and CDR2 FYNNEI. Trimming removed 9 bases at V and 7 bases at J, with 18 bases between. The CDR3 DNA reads TGTGCCAGTGATATTACAGGGACGGGCGGGGAGCTGTTTTTT. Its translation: CASDITGTGGELFF. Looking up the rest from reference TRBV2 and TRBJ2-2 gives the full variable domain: EPEVTQTPSHQVTQMGQEVILRCVPISNHLYFYWYRQILGQKVEFLVSFYNNEISEKSEIFDDQFSVERPDGSNFTLKIRSTKLEDSAMYFCASDITGTGGELFFGEGSRLTVL.

CDR3 nucleotide sequence: TGTGCCAGCAGCTTGTGGCGGGGGGATTACACAGATACGCAGTATTTT. Its protein is CASSLWRGDYTDTQYF. The rearrangement links TRBV5-4 to TRBJ2-3; 8 nucleotides match TRBD2. Germline trimming cut 1 base from V and 2 bases from J; bases unmatched to any gene: 6. In germline, CDR1 is SGHNT, CDR2 YYREEE (reference sequence). CDR3 length: 16 amino acids.

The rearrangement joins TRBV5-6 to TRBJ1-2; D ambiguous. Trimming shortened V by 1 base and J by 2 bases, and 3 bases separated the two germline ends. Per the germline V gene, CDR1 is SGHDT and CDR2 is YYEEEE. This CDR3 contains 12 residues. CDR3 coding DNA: TGTGCCAGCAGCTTGATAAACTATGGCTACACCTTC. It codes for CASSLINYGYTF.

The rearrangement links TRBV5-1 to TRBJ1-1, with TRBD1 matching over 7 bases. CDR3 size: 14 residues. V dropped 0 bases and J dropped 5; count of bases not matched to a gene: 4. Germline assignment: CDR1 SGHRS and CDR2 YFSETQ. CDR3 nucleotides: TGCGCCAGCAGCTTGGAGGGGGCAGGGACTGAAGCTTTCTTT. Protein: CASSLEGAGTEAFF. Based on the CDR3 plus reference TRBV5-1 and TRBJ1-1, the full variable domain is KAGVTQTPRYLIKTRGQQVTLSCSPISGHRSVSWYQQTPGQGLQFLFEYFSETQRNKGNFPGRFSGRQFSNSRSEMNVSTLELGDSALYLCASSLEGAGTEAFFGQGTRLTVV.

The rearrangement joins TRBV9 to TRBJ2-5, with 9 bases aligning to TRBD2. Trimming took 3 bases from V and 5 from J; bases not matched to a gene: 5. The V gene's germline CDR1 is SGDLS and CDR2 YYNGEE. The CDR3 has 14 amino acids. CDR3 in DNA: TGTGCCAGCAGCGGCGGCGGGGGGGCTGAGACCCAGTACTTC. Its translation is CASSGGGGAETQYF.

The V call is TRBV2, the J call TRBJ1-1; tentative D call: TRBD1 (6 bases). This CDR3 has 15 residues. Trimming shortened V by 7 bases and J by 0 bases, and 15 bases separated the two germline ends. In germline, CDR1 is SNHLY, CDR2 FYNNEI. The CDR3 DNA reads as TGTGCCAGCAACGGTCAGAGGGGGTTGAACACTGAAGCTTTCTTT. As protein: CASNGQRGLNTEAFF.

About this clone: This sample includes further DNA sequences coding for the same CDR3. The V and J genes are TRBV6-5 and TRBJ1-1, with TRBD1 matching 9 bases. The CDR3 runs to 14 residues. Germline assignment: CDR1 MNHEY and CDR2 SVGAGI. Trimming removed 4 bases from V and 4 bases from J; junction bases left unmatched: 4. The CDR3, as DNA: TGTGCCAGCAGTTTACACAGGGGGCCCACTGAAGCTTTCTTT. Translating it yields CASSLHRGPTEAFF.

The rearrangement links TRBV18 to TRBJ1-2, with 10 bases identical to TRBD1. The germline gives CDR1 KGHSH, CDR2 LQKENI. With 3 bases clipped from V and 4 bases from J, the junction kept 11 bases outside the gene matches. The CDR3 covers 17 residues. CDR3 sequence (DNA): TGTGCCAGCTCACCCTACCTTGAAGGACAGGGGGTCTATGGCTACACCTTC. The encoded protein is CASSPYLEGQGVYGYTF.

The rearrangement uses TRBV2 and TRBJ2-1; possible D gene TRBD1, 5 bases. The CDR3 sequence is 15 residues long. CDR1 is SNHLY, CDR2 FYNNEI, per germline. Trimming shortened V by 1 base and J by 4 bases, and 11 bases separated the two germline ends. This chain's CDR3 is CASSEGGLSYNEQFF. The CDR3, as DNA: TGTGCCAGCAGTGAAGGGGGCCTGTCTTACAATGAGCAGTTCTTC.